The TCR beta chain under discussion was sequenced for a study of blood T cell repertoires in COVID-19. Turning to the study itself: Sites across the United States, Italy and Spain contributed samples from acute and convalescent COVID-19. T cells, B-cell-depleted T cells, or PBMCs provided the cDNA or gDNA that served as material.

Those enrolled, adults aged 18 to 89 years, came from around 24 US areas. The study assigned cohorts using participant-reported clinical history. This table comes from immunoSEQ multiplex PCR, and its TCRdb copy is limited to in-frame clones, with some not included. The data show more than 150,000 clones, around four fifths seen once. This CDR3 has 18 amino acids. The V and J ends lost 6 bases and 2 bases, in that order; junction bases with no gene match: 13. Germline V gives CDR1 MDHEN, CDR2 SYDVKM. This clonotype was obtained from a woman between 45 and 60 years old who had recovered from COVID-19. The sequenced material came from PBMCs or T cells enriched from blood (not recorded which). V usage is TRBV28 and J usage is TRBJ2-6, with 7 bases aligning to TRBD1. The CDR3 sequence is CASSPARQGVAGANVLTF. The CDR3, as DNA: TGTGCCAGCAGCCCAGCCCGCCAGGGGGTGGCTGGGGCCAACGTCCTGACTTTC.